This T cell receptor (beta chain) was sequenced for a study of cytomegalovirus exposure and HLA in healthy donors. Clones were read by immunoSEQ multiplex PCR, and TCRdb kept only the in-frame ones, dropping some. The data show 60,000 or so clones, more than 85% seen once. Findings and caveats of the study: Reports credit the classifier with highly specific, highly sensitive diagnosis of cytomegalovirus status.

The CDR3 has 17 amino acids. V lost 5 bases to trimming and J lost 9 bases; unmatched junction nucleotides: 16. CDR1 and CDR2 from the germline V gene are SGHTA and FQGNSA. Comment on this clone: Its antigen remains unknown.

The sequenced sample consisted of PBMCs. The clonotype was recovered from a woman in her 30s in good health and CMV-seronegative. The chain has TRBV7-2 and TRBJ2-1; 10 nucleotides line up with TRBD2. The CDR3 nucleotides are TGTGCCAGCAGCCCAAGAGGACGGACTAGCGGCCGCGCTGAGCAGTTCTTC. This codes for CASSPRGRTSGRAEQFF. The full variable domain, in which reference TRBV7-2 and TRBJ2-1 provide the parts outside the CDR3, is GAGVSQSPSNKVTEKGKDVELRCDPISGHTALYWYRQSLGQGLEFLIYFQGNSAPDKSGLPSDRFSAERTGGSVSTLTIQRTQQEDSAVYLCASSPRGRTSGRAEQFFGPGTRLTVL.